Ten or more counts support the clone carrying this TCR beta chain. Its target is not known. TCRdb keeps only in-frame clones here, not all; method: immunoSEQ multiplex PCR. The data show fewer than 40,000 clones, with none appearing a single time. The sample originates from a study of T cells after posttransplantation cyclophosphamide. Study-level results: Recipient CMV seropositivity and CMV reactivation strongly tracked TRB clonality.

J lost 0 bases, V lost 4 bases, and 4 bases had no gene match. Germline CDR1 and CDR2: SGHKS and YYEKEE (reference sequence). The CDR3 spans 15 residues. The sample consisted of PBMCs. This clonotype was obtained from a woman between 45 and 65 years old in good health and a related stem cell transplant donor. The V and J genes are TRBV5-5 and TRBJ1-1; 9 positions match TRBD1. This CDR3 reads CASSRDRGMNTEAFF. In DNA form, the CDR3 reads TGTGCCAGCAGCCGCGACAGGGGGATGAACACTGAAGCTTTCTTT.